One sample yielded the 2 T cell receptor beta chains listed below, sequenced in a study of T-cell reconstitution after alpha-beta-depleted transplantation in children. A TCRbeta library incorporating unique molecular identifiers was prepared. TCRdb itself ran the PCR reads through MiXCR, one entry per CDR3 protein. The sample carries about 590,000 distinct CDR3 sequences, 10% to 15% recorded once. This specimen was PBMCs, mostly from graft donor cells, taken 360 days after TCRalphabeta/CD19-depleted stem cell transplant. All receptors come from a male patient between 10 and 17 years old who had a stem cell transplant for acute myeloid leukemia, so the T cells may come from the graft donor.

The V and J genes are TRBV20-1 and TRBJ2-7; a weak D match, TRBD2 (6 bases). The V end lost 1 base, the J end lost 9 bases, and 13 bases lay between the germline ends. Per germline, CDR1 DFQATT and CDR2 SNEGSKA (reference sequence). This CDR3 comprises 12 residues. The CDR3 region has the DNA TGCAGTGCTAGAGTGGCGGGGTCAGGGCAGTACTTC. Translation: CSARVAGSGQYF.

This clonotype was counted many times. The rearrangement uses TRBV7-6 and TRBJ2-3, with TRBD2 matching 9 bases. The CDR3 is 16 residues long. V trimming: 3 bases; J trimming: 5 bases; junction bases outside the gene matches: 9. Germline loops: CDR1 SGHVS, CDR2 FNYEAQ. The CDR3 loop is CASSLGLAGSEDTQYF. The CDR3 DNA reads TGTGCCAGCAGCTTGGGACTAGCAGGAAGCGAAGATACGCAGTATTTT.